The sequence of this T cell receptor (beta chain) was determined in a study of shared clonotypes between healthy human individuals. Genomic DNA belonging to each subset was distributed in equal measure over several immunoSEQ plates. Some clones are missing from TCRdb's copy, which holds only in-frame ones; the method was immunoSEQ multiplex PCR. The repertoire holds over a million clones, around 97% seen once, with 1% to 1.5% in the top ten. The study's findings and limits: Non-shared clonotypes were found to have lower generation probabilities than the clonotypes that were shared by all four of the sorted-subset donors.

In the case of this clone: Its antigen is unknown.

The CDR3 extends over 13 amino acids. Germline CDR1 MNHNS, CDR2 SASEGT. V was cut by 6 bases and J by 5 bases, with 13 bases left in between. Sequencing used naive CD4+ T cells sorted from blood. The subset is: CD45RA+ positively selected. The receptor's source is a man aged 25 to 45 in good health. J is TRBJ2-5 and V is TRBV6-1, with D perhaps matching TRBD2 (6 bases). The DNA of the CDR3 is TGTGCCAGCAGATTAGCGGAATGGGAGACCCAGTACTTC. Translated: CASRLAEWETQYF.